This T cell receptor (beta chain) was captured by sequencing in a study of blood T cells in healthy people across ages. The use of a sample-barcoded 5' primer and a J-beta primer mix characterized a second PCR of about 7 to 12 cycles. TCRdb analysed the 5' RACE reads with MiXCR anew, one entry per CDR3 protein. The sample comprises 1.5 million to 2 million distinct CDR3 sequences, about 35% of which are singletons, and approximately 11% rests with the top ten. Trimming took 4 bases from V and 1 from J, leaving 13 bases between them. The CDR3 has 15 residues. CDR1 and CDR2 from the germline V gene are SEHNR and FQNEAQ (reference sequence).

The sample comprised blood. The genes are TRBV7-9 and TRBJ1-2, with D hard to call. This TCR derives from a woman in her 30s in good health. The CDR3 here is CASSSPPSYNYGYTF. CDR3 sequence (DNA): TGTGCCAGCAGCTCCCCGCCGTCTTATAACTATGGCTACACCTTC.